These T cell receptor beta chains were read from a single sample in a study of vaccination and CD4 T cells after COVID-19. Their antigens remain unidentified. TCRdb processed the PCR reads anew with MiXCR; each CDR3 protein has one entry. The data hold around 17,000 distinct CDR3 sequences, with 30% to 45% observed a single time. Sequenced: CD4+ T cells from blood, cultured in vitro. These receptors came from a human donor who had recovered from COVID-19. CDR3s include the opening cysteine and the closing phenylalanine or tryptophan. The D gene is left open where the match is weak. Not all rows give a size; the values are once, few, many and, for expanded clones, a class.

TRBJ2-2,few,TRBV20-1,-,TGCAGTGCTAGAGATGGCACTAAGACCGGGGAGCTGTTTTTT,CSARDGTKTGELFF
TRBJ1-5,few,TRBV28,TRBD1,TGTGCCAGCAGCTCCACGGGACAGGGAGGACAGCCCCAGCATTTT,CASSSTGQGGQPQHF
TRBJ1-1,-,TRBV12-3/TRBV12-4,-,TGTGCCACCCGGGATACGGACACTGAAGCTTTCTTT,CATRDTDTEAFF
TRBJ2-5,few,TRBV28,TRBD2,TGTGCCAGCAAGCGTGGACTAGCCCGCCAAGAGACCCAGTACTTC,CASKRGLARQETQYF
TRBJ2-5,-,TRBV7-2,-,TGTGCCAGCAGCTTAGCGTACCGCTTTGGAGAGACCCAGTACTTC,CASSLAYRFGETQYF
TRBJ2-5,few,TRBV19,-,TGTGCCAGTAGTATAGTGGGAAAAGAGACCCAGTACTTC,CASSIVGKETQYF
TRBJ2-3,few,TRBV27,TRBD1,TGTGCCAGCAGTTCTCCACAGGGGGCAGATACGCAGTATTTT,CASSSPQGADTQYF
TRBJ1-1,medium-sized,TRBV29-1,TRBD1,TGCAGCGCCCCGAGGGGACAGGGTTTTGGAGGGGCTGAAGCTTTCTTT,CSAPRGQGFGGAEAFF
TRBJ2-5,large,TRBV19,-,TGTGCCAGTAGGGGGGACTACCAAGAGACCCAGTACTTC,CASRGDYQETQYF
TRBJ2-2,-,TRBV9,TRBD1,TGTGCCAGCAGCGTAGACGGGACAGCGACCGGGGAGCTGTTTTTT,CASSVDGTATGELFF
TRBJ2-1,-,TRBV6-4,TRBD2,TGTGCCAGCAGTGACCGGGCCAGCGGGGGGAATGAGCAGTTCTTC,CASSDRASGGNEQFF
TRBJ2-5,-,TRBV24-1,TRBD2,TGTGCCACCAGTGATAGGACTAGCGGGAGCCAAGAGACCCAGTACTTC,CATSDRTSGSQETQYF
TRBJ2-6,-,TRBV30,-,TGTGCCTGGAGCACGGTTGGGGCTGGGGCCAACGTCCTGACTTTC,CAWSTVGAGANVLTF
TRBJ2-1,-,TRBV12-3/TRBV12-4,TRBD2,TGTGCCAGCAGTTTAGCGGGGCTAGCGGGAGGGAGGGGGTTCTACAATGAGCAGTTCTTC,CASSLAGLAGGRGFYNEQFF
TRBJ1-6,-,TRBV20-1,-,TGCAGTGCTAGGGCAGTAGGTGGTTCACCCCTCCACTTT,CSARAVGGSPLHF
TRBJ1-1,few,TRBV7-9,-,TGTGCCAGCAGCTTGACCCAAGACACCACTGAAGCTTTCTTT,CASSLTQDTTEAFF
TRBJ2-7,-,TRBV21-1,-,TGTGCCAGCAGCAAATTTGGTGGCGGTGGGACCTACGAGCAGTACTTC,CASSKFGGGGTYEQYF
TRBJ1-2,few,TRBV20-1,-,TGCAGTGCTAGGCATCCCACGTATATACCGCAAAACTATGGCTACACCTTC,CSARHPTYIPQNYGYTF
TRBJ2-5,-,TRBV20-1,TRBD2,TGCAGTGCTAGAGATTTAGCGGGGGGAGAGACCCAGTACTTC,CSARDLAGGETQYF
TRBJ1-2,few,TRBV6-4,TRBD1,TGTGCCAGCAGGGAACGGGACAGCCTACGGTATGGCTACACCTTC,CASRERDSLRYGYTF
TRBJ1-5,few,TRBV20-1,TRBD1,TGCAGTGCTAGAGGCCACAGGGGTTATCAGCCCCAGCATTTT,CSARGHRGYQPQHF
TRBJ2-5,few,TRBV2,-,TGTGCCAGCAGTGGGGGGTCAGGGGAAGAGACCCAGTACTTC,CASSGGSGEETQYF
TRBJ2-1,-,TRBV7-6,-,TGTGCCAGCAGCTTAGGAGGGCCCAGCTCCTACAATGAGCAGTTCTTC,CASSLGGPSSYNEQFF
TRBJ1-1,-,TRBV12-3/TRBV12-4,-,TGTGCCAGCAGTTTAACAGGGTCTCGACACACTGAAGCTTTCTTT,CASSLTGSRHTEAFF
TRBJ2-3,-,TRBV6-1,-,TGTGCCAGCAGTGAAGGGGGTTACACAGATACGCAGTATTTT,CASSEGGYTDTQYF
TRBJ2-5,-,TRBV7-3,TRBD1,TGTGCCAGCAGCTTAACGGGGACAGGGACGGTCGAGACCCAGTACTTC,CASSLTGTGTVETQYF
TRBJ1-3,few,TRBV20-1,-,TGCAGTGCTCCAGGACGTAACTCTGGAAACACCATATATTTT,CSAPGRNSGNTIYF
TRBJ1-2,-,TRBV6-1,-,TGTGCCAGCAGAAAGGACGGCTATGGCTACACCTTC,CASRKDGYGYTF
TRBJ1-3,-,TRBV14,-,TGTGCCAGCAGCCAAAACAATGGAAACACCATATATTTT,CASSQNNGNTIYF
TRBJ2-7,few,TRBV7-9,-,TGTGCCAGCAGCTCCGACTACGAGCAGTACTTC,CASSSDYEQYF
TRBJ1-2,medium-sized,TRBV28,-,TGTGCCAGCAGTTTCACAGGGCCCTATGGCTACACCTTC,CASSFTGPYGYTF